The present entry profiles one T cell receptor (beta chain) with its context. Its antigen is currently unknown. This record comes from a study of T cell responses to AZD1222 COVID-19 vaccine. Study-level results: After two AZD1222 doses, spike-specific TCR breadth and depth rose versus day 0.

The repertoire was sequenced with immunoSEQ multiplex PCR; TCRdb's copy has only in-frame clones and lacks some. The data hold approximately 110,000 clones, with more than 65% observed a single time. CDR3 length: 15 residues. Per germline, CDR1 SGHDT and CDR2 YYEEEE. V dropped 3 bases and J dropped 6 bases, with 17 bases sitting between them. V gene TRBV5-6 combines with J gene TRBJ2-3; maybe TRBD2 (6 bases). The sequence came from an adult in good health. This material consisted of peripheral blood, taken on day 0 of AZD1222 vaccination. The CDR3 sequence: CASSSQISGGDTQYF. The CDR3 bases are TGTGCCAGCAGCTCCCAGATTTCCGGAGGGGATACGCAGTATTTT.